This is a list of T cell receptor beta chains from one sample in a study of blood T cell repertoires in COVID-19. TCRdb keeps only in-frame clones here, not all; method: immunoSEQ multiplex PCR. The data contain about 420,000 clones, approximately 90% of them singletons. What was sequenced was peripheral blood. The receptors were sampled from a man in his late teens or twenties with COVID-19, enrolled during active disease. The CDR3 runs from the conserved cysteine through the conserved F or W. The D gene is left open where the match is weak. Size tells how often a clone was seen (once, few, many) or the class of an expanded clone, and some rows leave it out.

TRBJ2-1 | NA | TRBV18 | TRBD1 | CASSPVGQGIGNEQFF | TGTGCCAGCTCACCAGTTGGACAGGGAATAGGCAATGAGCAGTTCTTC
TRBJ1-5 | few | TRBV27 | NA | CASSLEGYSNQPQHF | TGTGCCAGCAGTTTAGAGGGTTATAGCAATCAGCCCCAGCATTTT
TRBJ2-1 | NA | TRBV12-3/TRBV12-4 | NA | CASSSQTYNEQFF | TGTGCCAGCAGTTCGCAGACCTACAATGAGCAGTTCTTC
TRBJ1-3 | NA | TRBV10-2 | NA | CASKLSHTDTIYF | TGCGCCAGCAAACTGAGCCACACAGACACCATATATTTT
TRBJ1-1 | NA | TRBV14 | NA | CASSQRRDTEAFF | TGTGCCAGCAGCCAACGGAGGGACACTGAAGCTTTCTTT
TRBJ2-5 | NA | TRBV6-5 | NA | CASSTPRGQETQYF | TGTGCCAGCAGTACCCCCAGGGGTCAAGAGACCCAGTACTTC
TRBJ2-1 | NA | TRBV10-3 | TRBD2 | CAIRREGLASGHEQFF | TGTGCCATCAGGAGAGAGGGACTAGCCAGCGGACATGAGCAGTTCTTC
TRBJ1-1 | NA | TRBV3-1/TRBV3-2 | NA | CASSNLAAAGRRTEAFF | TGTGCCAGCAGCAATCTGGCGGCAGCCGGGAGGAGAACTGAAGCTTTCTTT
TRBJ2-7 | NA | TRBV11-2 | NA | CASSLVGGLGGEQYF | TGTGCCAGCAGCTTGGTTGGGGGGTTAGGTGGGGAGCAGTACTTC
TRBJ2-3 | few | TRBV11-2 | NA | CASSQTGDTQYF | TGTGCCAGCAGTCAAACCGGGGATACGCAGTATTTT
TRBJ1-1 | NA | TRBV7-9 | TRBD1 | CASSTDRGRTEAFF | TGTGCCAGCAGCACGGACAGGGGAAGGACTGAAGCTTTCTTT
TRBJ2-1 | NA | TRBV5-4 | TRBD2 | CASRWTSGSSYNEQFF | TGTGCCAGCAGATGGACTAGCGGGTCCTCCTACAATGAGCAGTTCTTC
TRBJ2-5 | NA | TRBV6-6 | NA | CASQLREGSKTQYF | TGTGCCAGCCAGTTACGTGAGGGTTCGAAGACCCAGTACTTC
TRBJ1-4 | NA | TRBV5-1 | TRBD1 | CASSLTGPNEKLFF | TGCGCCAGCAGTTTGACAGGGCCGAATGAAAAACTGTTTTTT
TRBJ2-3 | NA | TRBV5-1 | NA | CASSWGQGQDTQYF | TGCGCCAGCAGCTGGGGGCAGGGCCAGGATACGCAGTATTTT
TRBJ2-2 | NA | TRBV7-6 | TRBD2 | CASSFMGGTTGELFF | TGTGCCAGCAGCTTTATGGGGGGGACCACCGGGGAGCTGTTTTTT
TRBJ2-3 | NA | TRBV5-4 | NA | CASSTGLTTQYF | TGTGCCAGCAGCACCGGACTAACTACGCAGTATTTT
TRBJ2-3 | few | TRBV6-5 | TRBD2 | CASRLAGVDTQYF | TGTGCCAGCAGGCTAGCGGGAGTGGATACGCAGTATTTT
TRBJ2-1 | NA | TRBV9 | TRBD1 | CASSVRQGNDEQFF | TGTGCCAGCAGCGTAAGACAGGGGAACGATGAGCAGTTCTTC
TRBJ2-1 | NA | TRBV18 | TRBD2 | CASSPPSSGRYNEQFF | TGTGCCAGCTCACCGCCCAGTAGCGGGAGATACAATGAGCAGTTCTTC
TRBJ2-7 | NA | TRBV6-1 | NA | CASSDGLEDEQYF | TGTGCCAGCAGTGACGGCCTAGAAGACGAGCAGTACTTC
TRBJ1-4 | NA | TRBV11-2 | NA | CASSQRTVNEKLFF | TGTGCCAGCAGCCAGCGAACCGTTAATGAAAAACTGTTTTTT
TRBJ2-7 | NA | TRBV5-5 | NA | CASSLEGHEQYF | TGTGCCAGCAGCTTGGAGGGGCACGAGCAGTACTTC
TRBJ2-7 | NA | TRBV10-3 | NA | CAIRDSLYEQYF | TGTGCCATCAGGGACAGTCTCTACGAGCAGTACTTC
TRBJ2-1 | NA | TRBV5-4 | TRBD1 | CASSLGTGGYNEQFF | TGTGCCAGCAGCTTGGGGACAGGGGGGTACAATGAGCAGTTCTTC
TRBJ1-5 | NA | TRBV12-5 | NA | CASGSGERQPQHF | TGTGCTAGTGGCTCAGGGGAGCGACAGCCCCAGCATTTT
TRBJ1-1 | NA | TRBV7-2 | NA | CASSFGTEAFF | TGTGCCAGCAGCTTCGGGACAGAAGCTTTCTTT
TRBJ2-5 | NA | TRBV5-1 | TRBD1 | CASSPGQPLQETQYF | TGCGCCAGCAGCCCGGGACAGCCGCTACAAGAGACCCAGTACTTC
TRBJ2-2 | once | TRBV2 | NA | CASSEAMGLSQTGELFF | TGTGCCAGCAGTGAAGCCATGGGACTGAGCCAGACCGGGGAGCTGTTTTTT
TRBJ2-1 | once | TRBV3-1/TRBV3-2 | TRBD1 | CASSHSRDRANEQFF | TGTGCCAGCAGCCATAGCCGGGACAGAGCTAATGAGCAGTTCTTC
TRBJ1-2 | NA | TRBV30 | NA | CAWSTQGNGYTF | TGTGCCTGGAGTACGCAGGGCAATGGCTACACCTTC
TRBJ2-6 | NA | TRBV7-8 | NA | CASSLRNRDGANVLTF | TGTGCCAGCAGCTTGAGGAACAGGGATGGGGCCAACGTCCTGACTTTC
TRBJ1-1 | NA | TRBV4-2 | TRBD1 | CASSQDQGALGEAFF | TGTGCCAGCAGCCAAGACCAGGGGGCTCTGGGTGAAGCTTTCTTT
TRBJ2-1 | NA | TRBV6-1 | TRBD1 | CASSDGQGDRDRVGQFF | TGTGCCAGCAGTGACGGACAGGGGGACCGGGATCGGGTTGGGCAGTTCTTC
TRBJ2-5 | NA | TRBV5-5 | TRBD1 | CASSGGTGGETQYF | TGTGCCAGCAGTGGGGGGACAGGGGGAGAGACCCAGTACTTC
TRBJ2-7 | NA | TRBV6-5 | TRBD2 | CASMGLAGGEQYF | TGTGCCAGCATGGGTCTAGCGGGAGGCGAGCAGTACTTC
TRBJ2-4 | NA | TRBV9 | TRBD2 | CASSSGGGTENIQYF | TGTGCCAGCAGCTCTGGCGGGGGGACTGAAAACATTCAGTACTTC
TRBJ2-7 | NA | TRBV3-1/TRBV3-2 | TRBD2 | CASSQPSGSYEQYF | TGTGCCAGCAGCCAACCCAGCGGGAGTTACGAGCAGTACTTC
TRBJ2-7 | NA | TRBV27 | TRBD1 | CASSFQGALYEQYF | TGTGCCAGCAGTTTCCAGGGGGCTTTGTACGAGCAGTACTTC
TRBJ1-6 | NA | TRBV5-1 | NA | CASSNQDRLPSPLHF | TGCGCCAGCAGCAACCAAGACAGGCTCCCTTCACCCCTCCACTTT
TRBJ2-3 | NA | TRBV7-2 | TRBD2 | CASSLGYLAGGVTDTQYF | TGTGCCAGCAGCTTAGGATACCTAGCGGGAGGAGTAACAGATACGCAGTATTTT
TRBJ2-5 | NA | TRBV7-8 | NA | CASSLTRSGAQETQYF | TGTGCCAGCAGCTTAACCCGGAGCGGAGCCCAAGAGACCCAGTACTTC
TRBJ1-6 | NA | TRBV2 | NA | CASSELGGLSYNSPLHF | TGTGCCAGCAGTGAGTTGGGGGGGTTATCCTATAATTCACCCCTCCACTTT
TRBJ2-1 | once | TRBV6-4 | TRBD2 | CASSDSIGRFNEQFF | TGTGCCAGCAGTGACTCGATCGGGAGGTTCAATGAGCAGTTCTTC
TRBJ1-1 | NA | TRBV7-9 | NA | CASSLKLSSTEAFF | TGTGCCAGCAGCTTAAAGTTGAGTAGCACTGAAGCTTTCTTT
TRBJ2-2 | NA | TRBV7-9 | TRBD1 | CASSFSDRGGGELFF | TGTGCCAGCAGCTTCAGCGACAGGGGCGGCGGGGAGCTGTTTTTT
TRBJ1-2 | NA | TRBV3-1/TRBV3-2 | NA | CASSFMAGNGYTF | TGTGCCAGCAGTTTTATGGCGGGGAATGGCTACACCTTC
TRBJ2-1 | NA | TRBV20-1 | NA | CSASAGGGGNEQFF | TGCAGTGCTAGTGCTGGGGGGGGCGGCAATGAGCAGTTCTTC
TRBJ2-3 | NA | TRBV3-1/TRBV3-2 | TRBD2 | CASSREISGGADTQYF | TGTGCCAGCAGCCGAGAAATTAGCGGGGGGGCAGATACGCAGTATTTT
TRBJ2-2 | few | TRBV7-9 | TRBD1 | CASSRPGQGTGELFF | TGTGCCAGCAGCCGCCCGGGACAGGGGACCGGGGAGCTGTTTTTT
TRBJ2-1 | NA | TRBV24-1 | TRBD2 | CAAGTSVLNEQFF | TGTGCCGCCGGGACTAGCGTCTTGAATGAGCAGTTCTTC
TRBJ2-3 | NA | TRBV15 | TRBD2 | CATSRDRGGGSSTDTQYF | TGTGCCACCAGCAGAGATCGCGGCGGGGGGTCTAGCACAGATACGCAGTATTTT
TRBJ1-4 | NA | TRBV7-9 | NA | CASSPLDGGEKLFF | TGTGCCAGCAGCCCGTTGGACGGAGGTGAAAAACTGTTTTTT